This T cell receptor (beta chain) derives from a study of cytomegalovirus exposure and HLA in healthy donors. PCR used 60 Vbeta primers and 13 Jbeta primers. Repertoires were generated with immunoSEQ multiplex PCR, while TCRdb's copy carries only in-frame clones and drops some. The sample yields roughly 200,000 clones, around 80% seen once. A note on this clone: Its antigen remains unidentified.

All the people who gave samples were healthy bone marrow donors. Overall study results and limits: In a later analysis, TCR association rates varied by HLA locus: DRB1 most, HLA-C fewest. Most TCRs appeared rarely, but some public TCRs recurred in many donors. The listing of about 150 TCR beta chains classed them as cytomegalovirus-associated.

This CDR3 is 15 amino acids long. Germline trimming cut 4 bases from V and 5 bases from J; bases unmatched to any gene: 11. Looked up from germline, CDR1 is SEHNR and CDR2 is FQNEAQ (reference sequence). The source is a man aged 18 to 30 in good health and CMV-seronegative. The specimen was PBMCs. The chain is built from TRBV7-9 and TRBJ2-7; TRBD2 aligns across 7 bases. DNA of the CDR3: TGTGCCAGCAGCTCTGCGGGCGGGAGAAGGGACGAGCAGTACTTC. Encoded protein: CASSSAGGRRDEQYF.